The 25 T cell receptor beta chains in this list originate from one sample, sequenced in a study of blood T cells in healthy people across ages. Sample-barcoded 5' priming and a J-beta primer mix drove a second PCR of about 6 to 12 cycles. TCRdb independently ran MiXCR on the 5' RACE reads; one entry per CDR3 protein. The table has under 950,000 distinct CDR3 sequences, approximately 21% seen once. Sequenced material: blood. The source is an older man in good health.

This clonotype has a handful of counts. The rearrangement links TRBV18 to TRBJ2-1; 10 bases match TRBD2. V was clipped by 2 bases and J by 2 bases; unmatched bases: 6. There are 17 residues in the CDR3. CDR1 KGHSH and CDR2 LQKENI come from the germline V gene. The CDR3 DNA sequence: TGTGCCAGCTCACCAAGGTCTAGCGGGAGAACCTACAATGAGCAGTTCTTC. This encodes CASSPRSSGRTYNEQFF.

For this clonotype: A clone one base away is much larger, so this may be a read error. V is TRBV11-2 and J is TRBJ1-2; D might be TRBD1 (6 bases). CDR1 and CDR2 from the germline V gene are SGHAT and FQNNGV. The CDR3 has 15 residues. Here the CDR3 reads CASSLAPGAAYGYPF. In DNA, the CDR3 is TGTGCCAGCAGCTTAGCCCCGGGGGCCGCCTATGGCTACCCCTTC. Filled out from reference TRBV11-2 and TRBJ1-2, the complete variable domain reads EAGVAQSPRYKIIEKRQSVAFWCNPISGHATLYWYQQILGQGPKLLIQFQNNGVVDDSQLPKDRFSAERLKGVDSTLKIQPAKLEDSAVYLCASSLAPGAAYGYPFGSGTRLTVV.

This rearrangement joins TRBV11-2 to TRBJ2-5, with a possible D match to TRBD1 (6 bases). V was pared by 3 bases and J by 6 bases, with 11 bases between. Looked up from germline, CDR1 is SGHAT and CDR2 is FQNNGV. The CDR3 is made up of 13 amino acids. CDR3 region: CASSFSGVKTQYF. Written as DNA, the CDR3 is TGTGCCAGCAGCTTCTCAGGGGTAAAGACCCAGTACTTC.

V gene TRBV5-1 combines with J gene TRBJ2-3; 7 positions agree with TRBD1. Trimming removed 0 bases from V and 1 base from J; junction bases left unmatched: 5. Germline V lookup: CDR1 SGHRS, CDR2 YFSETQ. CDR3 length equals 16 residues. The DNA for the CDR3 is TGCGCCAGCAGCTTGGTTGCGCAGGGGGGCACAGATACGCAGTATTTT. Translating it yields CASSLVAQGGTDTQYF.

This clonotype was counted a few times. The chain joins TRBV2 to TRBJ1-6; D is uncertain. CDR1 SNHLY and CDR2 FYNNEI come from the germline V gene. The CDR3 is 14 residues long. With 7 bases removed from V and 0 bases from J, the gap between germline ends came to 7 bases. CDR3 amino acids: CASKGGSYNSPLHF. The DNA for the CDR3 is TGTGCCAGCAAGGGCGGCTCCTATAATTCACCCCTCCACTTT.

In its sample, this clonotype was seen many times. The genes are TRBV6-2 or TRBV6-3 and TRBJ2-7; D perhaps matches TRBD2 (6 bases). This CDR3 spans 15 amino acids. In germline, CDR1 is MNHEY, CDR2 SVGEGT. Trimming took 10 bases from V and 2 from J, leaving 21 bases between them. CDR3 in DNA: TGTGCCACCAATACTTTCGGTCGGGAGCCCTACGAGCAGTACGTC. Amino acids: CATNTFGREPYEQYV.

This clonotype was seen only a few times. The rearrangement links TRBV9 to TRBJ2-7, with a tentative D call TRBD2 (6 bases). V was pared by 2 bases and J by 1 base, with 7 bases between. There are 13 residues in the CDR3. Germline assignment: CDR1 SGDLS and CDR2 YYNGEE. The DNA of the CDR3 is TGTGCCAGCAGCGTTGGACTATCCTACGAGCAGTACTTC. Translated: CASSVGLSYEQYF.

The sample holds a few counts of this clonotype. CDR3 sequence (DNA): TGTGCCAGCAGCCCCGGGACAAATGTTAATGAAGCTTTCTTT. It is translated as CASSPGTNVNEAFF. The chain uses TRBV11-2 and TRBJ1-1, with D possibly matching TRBD1 (6 bases). The CDR3 totals 14 residues. Deletions cut 5 bases from V and 7 bases from J, with 17 bases between. Germline assignment: CDR1 SGHAT and CDR2 FQNNGV.

V is TRBV29-1 and J is TRBJ2-1, with D perhaps matching TRBD2 (6 bases). The CDR3 consists of 14 residues. The germline V and J ends were trimmed by 8 bases and 2 bases, with 16 bases remaining between them. Germline V CDR1 and CDR2: SQVTM, ANQGSEA. The CDR3 coding sequence is TGCAGCATTGGACTAACTGGGACCTACAATGAGCAGTTCTTC. It specifies CSIGLTGTYNEQFF.

This clonotype has only a few counts. The chain has TRBV5-1 and TRBJ1-2, with a weak D call TRBD1 (5 bases). V was shortened by 0 bases and J by 4 bases, with 13 bases between the two germline ends. The CDR3 totals 15 residues. Germline CDR1 reads SGHRS; CDR2 reads YFSETQ. In DNA form, the CDR3 reads TGCGCCAGCAGCTTGGAGGCCCGACAGTCCTATGGCTACACCTTC. Protein: CASSLEARQSYGYTF.

The gene calls are TRBV20-1 and TRBJ2-1, with D unresolved. The J call may be mistaken, given a closer DNA end match to TRBJ2-5. This CDR3 spans 16 amino acids. Germline V gene data show CDR1 as DFQATT and CDR2 as SNEGSKA (reference sequence). The chain's CDR3 is CSARDPVWGLEETQYF. In DNA form, the CDR3 reads TGCAGTGCTAGGGACCCCGTATGGGGTTTGGAAGAGACCCAGTACTTC.

The chain is built from TRBV7-2 and TRBJ2-1, with D maybe TRBD2 (5 bases). The CDR3 is 15 residues long. The ends were cut back, 4 bases at V and 4 bases at J, with 14 bases in the middle. Germline assignment: CDR1 SGHTA and CDR2 FQGNSA. In nucleotides, the CDR3 is TGTGCCAGCAGCTCCCCTGGAAGGACTTACAATGAGCAGTTCTTC. Amino acids: CASSSPGRTYNEQFF.

This clonotype was seen a single time. The chain couples TRBV20-1 to TRBJ1-6, with D perhaps matching TRBD1 (5 bases). The CDR3 sequence is 11 residues long. V was pared by 5 bases and J by 8 bases, with 7 bases between. Germline values: CDR1 DFQATT, CDR2 SNEGSKA (reference sequence). The CDR3 here is CSAGGDSPLHF. CDR3 nucleotides: TGCAGTGCTGGAGGGGATTCACCCCTCCACTTT.

This clonotype was recorded a few times. The junction shows a germline mismatch at one end, possibly a read error. The rearrangement uses TRBV20-1 and TRBJ2-1; D not certain. CDR1 and CDR2 from the germline V gene are DFQATT and SNEGSKA (reference sequence). This CDR3 comprises 11 residues. CDR3 residues: CSPRSNNEQFF. In DNA form, the CDR3 reads TGCAGTCCTAGAAGCAACAATGAGCAGTTCTTC.

The chain joins TRBV28 to TRBJ1-1, with a possible D match to TRBD1 (6 bases). With 5 bases removed from V and 3 bases from J, the gap between germline ends came to 16 bases. Germline values: CDR1 MDHEN, CDR2 SYDVKM. The CDR3 consists of 15 residues. The CDR3 spells CASSPMGGGHTEAFF. In DNA, the CDR3 is TGTGCCAGCAGTCCCATGGGTGGGGGGCACACTGAAGCTTTCTTT.

This clonotype showed up just once. The J gene is TRBJ1-4, the V gene TRBV14; D unresolved. There are 13 residues in the CDR3. The V gene's germline CDR1 is SGHDN and CDR2 FVKESK. V was cut by 5 bases and J by 7 bases, with 11 bases left in between. The CDR3 coding sequence is TGTGCCAGCAGCGACGGGGTTAGTGAAAAACTGTTTTTT. This translates into CASSDGVSEKLFF.

This clonotype came up a few times. V usage is TRBV6-2 or TRBV6-3 and J usage is TRBJ1-5; 8 bases agree with TRBD1. In germline, CDR1 is MNHEY, CDR2 SVGEGT. The CDR3 loop spans 14 amino acids. Germline trimming cut 5 bases from V and 6 bases from J; bases unmatched to any gene: 6. CDR3 sequence reads: CASSHTDRGQPQHF. The CDR3 coding sequence is TGTGCCAGCAGTCACACCGACAGGGGTCAGCCCCAGCATTTT.

The chain recombines TRBV21-1 with TRBJ2-7; the table's D call, TRBD2, has no DNA check behind it. TRBV21-1 counts as a pseudogene. CDR3 length: 16 amino acids. Here the CDR3 DNA reads TGTGCCAGCAGCAAGGGACTAGCGGTAAGCTCCTACGAGCAGTACGTC. Translated, it gives CASSKGLAVSSYEQYV.

The chain joins TRBV9 to TRBJ1-1; D unresolved. Looked up from germline, CDR1 is SGDLS and CDR2 is YYNGEE. The CDR3 contains 12 residues. The V end was cut by 0 bases, the J end by 5 bases, with 5 bases between. In nucleotides, the CDR3 is TGTGCCAGCAGCGTAGCGGAAACTGAAGCTTTCTTT. This sequence encodes CASSVAETEAFF.

This clonotype was counted a few times. V is TRBV19 and J is TRBJ1-5, with D tentatively TRBD1 (5 bases). Trimming stripped 2 bases from V and 5 bases from J, with 7 bases between. The CDR3 covers 13 residues. Germline CDR1 and CDR2: LNHDA and SQIVND (reference sequence). CDR3 sequence: CASSIWGHQPQHF. In DNA form, the CDR3 reads TGTGCCAGTAGTATATGGGGCCATCAGCCCCAGCATTTT.

This chain uses TRBV2 with TRBJ1-5; possible D gene TRBD1, 6 bases. CDR3 size: 14 residues. V lost 6 bases to trimming and J lost 7 bases, with 16 bases between them. Germline V lookup: CDR1 SNHLY, CDR2 FYNNEI. CDR3 bases: TGTGCCAGCAGGGTACAGGGAGGTAGGCAGCCCCAGCATTTT. It is translated as CASRVQGGRQPQHF.

The chain recombines TRBV18 with TRBJ2-5; 8 nucleotides agree with TRBD1. The CDR3 has 14 residues. CDR1 and CDR2 (germline): KGHSH, LQKENI. V dropped 3 bases and J dropped 10; count of bases not matched to a gene: 10. The CDR3 spells CASSPDRVRDDQYF. In DNA form, the CDR3 reads TGTGCCAGCTCACCGGACAGGGTCAGAGATGACCAGTACTTC. Combining the CDR3 with reference TRBV18 and TRBJ2-5 gives the whole variable domain NAGVMQNPRHLVRRRGQEARLRCSPMKGHSHVYWYRQLPEEGLKFMVYLQKENIIDESGMPKERFSAEFPKEGPSILRIQQVVRGDSAAYFCASSPDRVRDDQYFGPGTRLLVL.

The chain recombines TRBV9 with TRBJ2-1; 9 nucleotides agree with TRBD2. CDR3 length: 16 amino acids. V lost 1 base, J lost 5 bases, and 7 bases stayed unmatched. Germline CDR1 is SGDLS and CDR2 is YYNGEE. This chain's CDR3 is CASSVSGGRANNEQFF. The CDR3 coding sequence is TGTGCCAGCAGCGTAAGCGGCGGGAGGGCCAACAATGAGCAGTTCTTC. The whole variable domain, remainder taken from reference TRBV9 and TRBJ2-1, is DSGVTQTPKHLITATGQRVTLRCSPRSGDLSVYWYQQSLDQGLQFLIQYYNGEERAKGNILERFSAQQFPDLHSELNLSSLELGDSALYFCASSVSGGRANNEQFFGPGTRLTVL.

The V and J genes are TRBV12-3 or TRBV12-4 and TRBJ1-4, with D unresolved. The V end lost 3 bases, the J end lost 4 bases, and 6 bases lay between the germline ends. The CDR3 has 13 residues. For the CDR3, the DNA is TGTGCCAGCAGTTTTTCCCTTAATGAAAAACTGTTTTTT. Protein product: CASSFSLNEKLFF.

The sample holds a few counts of this clonotype. This chain uses TRBV3-1 with TRBJ2-3, with D possibly being TRBD2 (5 bases). Trimming took off 3 bases at V and 7 bases at J, with 14 bases between the two ends. This CDR3 has 14 amino acids. Looked up from germline, CDR1 is LGHDT and CDR2 is YNNKEL (reference sequence). The CDR3 nucleotides read TGTGCCAGCAGCCAGAGCCTAGGAGGACATACGCAGTATTTT. Translating gives CASSQSLGGHTQYF.